This record concerns one T cell receptor beta chain sequence. This sample was taken from a study of monozygotic twins with inflammatory bowel disease. The CDR3 extends over 12 amino acids. In germline, CDR1 is LNHDA, CDR2 SQIVND (reference sequence). TCRdb processed the 5' RACE reads again and assigns one entry to each CDR3 protein, with no DNA. Here the sample table reports around 410,000 distinct CDR3 sequences. The sample was blood. The TCR was taken from a human donor with ulcerative colitis or Crohn's disease, or a healthy co-twin of an affected twin (not recorded which). The chain joins TRBV19 to TRBJ2-2. The chain's CDR3 is CASSFRNGELFF.